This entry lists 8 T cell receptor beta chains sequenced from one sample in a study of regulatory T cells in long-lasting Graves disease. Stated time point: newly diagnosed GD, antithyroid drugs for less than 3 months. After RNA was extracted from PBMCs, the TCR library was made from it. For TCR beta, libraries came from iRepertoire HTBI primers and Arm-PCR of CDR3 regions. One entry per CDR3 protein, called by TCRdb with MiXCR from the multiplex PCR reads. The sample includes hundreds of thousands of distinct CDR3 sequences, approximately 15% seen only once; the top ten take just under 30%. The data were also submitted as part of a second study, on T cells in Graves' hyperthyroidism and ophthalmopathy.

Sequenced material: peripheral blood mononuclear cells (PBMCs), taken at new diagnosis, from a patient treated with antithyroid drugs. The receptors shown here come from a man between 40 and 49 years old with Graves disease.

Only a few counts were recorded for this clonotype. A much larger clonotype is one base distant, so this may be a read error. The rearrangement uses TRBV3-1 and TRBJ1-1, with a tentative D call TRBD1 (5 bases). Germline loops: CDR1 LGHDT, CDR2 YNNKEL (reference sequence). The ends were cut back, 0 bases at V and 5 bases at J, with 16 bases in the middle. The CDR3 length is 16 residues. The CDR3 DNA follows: TGTGCCAGCAGCCAAGAGATGGGTCTGGGGGGAACTGAAGCTTTCTTT. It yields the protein CASSQEMGLGGTEAFF. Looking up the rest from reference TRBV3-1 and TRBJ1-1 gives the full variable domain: DTAVSQTPKYLVTQMGNDKSIKCEQNLGHDTMYWYKQDSKKFLKIMFSYNNKELIINETVPNRFSPKSPDKAHLNLHINSLELGDSAVYFCASSQEMGLGGTEAFFGQGTRLTVV.

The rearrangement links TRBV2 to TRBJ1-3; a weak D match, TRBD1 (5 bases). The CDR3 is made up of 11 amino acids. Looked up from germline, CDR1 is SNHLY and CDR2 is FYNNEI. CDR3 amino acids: CARGAGNTIYF. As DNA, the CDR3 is TGTGCAAGGGGTGCCGGAAACACCATATATTTT.

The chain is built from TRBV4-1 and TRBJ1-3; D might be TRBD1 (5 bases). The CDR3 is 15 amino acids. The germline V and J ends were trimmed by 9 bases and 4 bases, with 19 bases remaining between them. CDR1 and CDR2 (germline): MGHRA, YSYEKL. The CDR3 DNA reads TGCGCCAGTGGGAGCTACAGGAGTCGAGGAAACACCATATATTTT. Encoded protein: CASGSYRSRGNTIYF.

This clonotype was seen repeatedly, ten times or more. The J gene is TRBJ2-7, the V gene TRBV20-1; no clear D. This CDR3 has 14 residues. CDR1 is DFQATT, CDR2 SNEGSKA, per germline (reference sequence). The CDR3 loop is CTSEKYGMNYEQYF. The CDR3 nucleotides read TGCACCTCGGAGAAGTACGGAATGAACTACGAGCAGTACTTC.

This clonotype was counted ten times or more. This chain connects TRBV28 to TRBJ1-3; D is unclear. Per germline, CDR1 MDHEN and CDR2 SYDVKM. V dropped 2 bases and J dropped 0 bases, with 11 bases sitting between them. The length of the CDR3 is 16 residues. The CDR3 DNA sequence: TGTGCCAGCAGTTTAGAGGCAGGAGGCTCTGGAAACACCATATATTTT. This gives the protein CASSLEAGGSGNTIYF. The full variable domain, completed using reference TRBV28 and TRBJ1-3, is DVKVTQSSRYLVKRTGEKVFLECVQDMDHENMFWYRQDPGLGLRLIYFSYDVKMKEKGDIPEGYSVSREKKERFSLILESASTNQTSMYLCASSLEAGGSGNTIYFGEGSWLTVV.

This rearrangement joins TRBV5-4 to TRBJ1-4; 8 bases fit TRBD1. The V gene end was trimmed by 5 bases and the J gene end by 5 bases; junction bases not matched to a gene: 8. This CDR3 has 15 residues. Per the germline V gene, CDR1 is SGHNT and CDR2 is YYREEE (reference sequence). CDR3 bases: TGTGCCAGCAGGACGGGAGGACAGGGAAATGAAAAACTGTTTTTT. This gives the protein CASRTGGQGNEKLFF.

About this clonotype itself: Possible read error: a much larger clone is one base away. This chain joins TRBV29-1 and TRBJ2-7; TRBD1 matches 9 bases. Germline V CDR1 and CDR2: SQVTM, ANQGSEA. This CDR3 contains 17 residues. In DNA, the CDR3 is TGCATCGTCGTGTCCTCCGGGACAGGGACCCGGGCCTACGAGCAGTACTTC. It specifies CIVVSSGTGTRAYEQYF.

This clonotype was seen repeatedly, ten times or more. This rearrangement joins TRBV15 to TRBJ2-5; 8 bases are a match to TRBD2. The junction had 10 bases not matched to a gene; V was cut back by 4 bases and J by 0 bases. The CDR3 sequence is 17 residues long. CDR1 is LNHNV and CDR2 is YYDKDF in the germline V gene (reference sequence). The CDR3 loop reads CATSKAPRTSHQETQYF. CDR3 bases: TGTGCCACCAGCAAGGCCCCGAGGACTAGCCACCAAGAGACCCAGTACTTC.